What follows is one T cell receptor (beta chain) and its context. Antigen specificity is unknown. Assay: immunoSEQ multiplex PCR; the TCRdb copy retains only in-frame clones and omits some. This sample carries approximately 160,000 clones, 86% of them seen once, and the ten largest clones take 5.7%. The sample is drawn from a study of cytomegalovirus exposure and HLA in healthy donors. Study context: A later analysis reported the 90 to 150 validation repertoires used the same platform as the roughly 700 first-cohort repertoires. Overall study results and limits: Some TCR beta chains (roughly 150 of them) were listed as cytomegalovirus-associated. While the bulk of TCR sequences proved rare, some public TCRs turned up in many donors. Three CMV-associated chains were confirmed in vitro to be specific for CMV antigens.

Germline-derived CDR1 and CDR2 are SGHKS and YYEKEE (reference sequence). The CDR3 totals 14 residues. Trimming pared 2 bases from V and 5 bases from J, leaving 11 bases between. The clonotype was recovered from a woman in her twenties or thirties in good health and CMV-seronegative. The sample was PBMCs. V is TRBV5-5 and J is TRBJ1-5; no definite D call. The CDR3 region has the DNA TGTGCCAGCAGCTTCGAAGGGATCGATCAGCCCCAGCATTTT. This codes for CASSFEGIDQPQHF. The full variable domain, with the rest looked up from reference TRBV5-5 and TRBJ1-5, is DAGVTQSPTHLIKTRGQQVTLRCSPISGHKSVSWYQQVLGQGPQFIFQYYEKEERGRGNFPDRFSARQFPNYSSELNVNALLLGDSALYLCASSFEGIDQPQHFGDGTRLSIL.